This T cell receptor (beta chain) came from a study of OX40 agonist ivuxolimab in advanced cancers. V shed 1 base, J shed 2 bases, and the junction held 3 bases outside the gene matches. Germline V gives CDR1 PRHDT, CDR2 FYEKMQ (reference sequence). This CDR3 is built from 15 residues. This clone was seen only once. Measured with immunoSEQ multiplex PCR; TCRdb has only the in-frame clones, and not every one. The sample yields more than 25,000 clones, about four fifths seen once. The sequencing here drew on CD4+ or CD8+ T cells sorted from blood, taken in a trial of the OX40 agonist ivuxolimab. The receptor's source is an adult with an advanced solid tumor such as melanoma, head and neck, liver or kidney cancer. The chain has TRBV13 and TRBJ2-7; 9 bases line up with TRBD1. CDR3 loop: CASSLEGQGTYEQYF. CDR3 in DNA: TGTGCCAGCAGCTTAGAGGGACAGGGAACCTACGAGCAGTACTTC. Full variable domain (rest looked up from reference TRBV13 and TRBJ2-7): AAGVIQSPRHLIKEKRETATLKCYPIPRHDTVYWYQQGPGQDPQFLISFYEKMQSDKGSIPDRFSAQQFSDYHSELNMSSLELGDSALYFCASSLEGQGTYEQYFGPGTRLTVT.